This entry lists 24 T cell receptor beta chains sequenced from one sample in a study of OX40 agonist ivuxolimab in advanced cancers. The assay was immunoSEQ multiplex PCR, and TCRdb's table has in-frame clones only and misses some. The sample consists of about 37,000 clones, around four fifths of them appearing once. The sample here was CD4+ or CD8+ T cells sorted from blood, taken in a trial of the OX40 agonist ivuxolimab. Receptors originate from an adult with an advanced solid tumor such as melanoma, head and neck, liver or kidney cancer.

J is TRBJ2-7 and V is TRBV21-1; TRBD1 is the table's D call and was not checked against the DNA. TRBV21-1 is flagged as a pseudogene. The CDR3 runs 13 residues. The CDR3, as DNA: TGTGCCAGCAGCAAATACAGGGCGGACGAGCAGTACTTC. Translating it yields CASSKYRADEQYF.

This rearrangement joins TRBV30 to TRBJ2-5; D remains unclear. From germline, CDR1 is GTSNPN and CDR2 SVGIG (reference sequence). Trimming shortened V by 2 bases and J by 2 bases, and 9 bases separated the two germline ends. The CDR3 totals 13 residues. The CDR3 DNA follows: TGTGCCTGGAGTCCCCCCGGGCAAGAGACCCAGTACTTC. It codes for CAWSPPGQETQYF.

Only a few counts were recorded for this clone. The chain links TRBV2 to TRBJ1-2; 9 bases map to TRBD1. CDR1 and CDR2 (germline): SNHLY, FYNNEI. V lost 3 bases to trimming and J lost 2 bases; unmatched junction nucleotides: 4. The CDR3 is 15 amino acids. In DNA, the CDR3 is TGTGCCAGCAGTGAGAAAGGGACAGGGAACTATGGCTACACCTTC. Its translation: CASSEKGTGNYGYTF.

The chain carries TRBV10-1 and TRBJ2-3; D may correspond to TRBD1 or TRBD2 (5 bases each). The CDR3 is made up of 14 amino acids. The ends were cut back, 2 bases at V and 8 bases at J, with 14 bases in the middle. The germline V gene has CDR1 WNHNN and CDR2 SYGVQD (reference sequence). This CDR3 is CASSELRDLSTQYF. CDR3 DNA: TGCGCCAGCAGTGAGCTTAGGGACCTATCTACGCAGTATTTT.

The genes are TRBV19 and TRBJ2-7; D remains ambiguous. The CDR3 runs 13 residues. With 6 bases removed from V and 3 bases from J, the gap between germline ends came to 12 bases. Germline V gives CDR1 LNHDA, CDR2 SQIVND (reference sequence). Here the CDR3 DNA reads TGTGCCAGTAGCCTAACCGGCCACTACGAGCAGTACTTC. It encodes CASSLTGHYEQYF.

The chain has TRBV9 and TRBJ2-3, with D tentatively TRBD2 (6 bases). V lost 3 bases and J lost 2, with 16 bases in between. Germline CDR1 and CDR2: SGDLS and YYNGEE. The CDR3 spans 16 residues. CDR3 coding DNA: TGTGCCAGCAGCGGGGGGGACTCAACTTCCACAGATACGCAGTATTTT. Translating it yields CASSGGDSTSTDTQYF.

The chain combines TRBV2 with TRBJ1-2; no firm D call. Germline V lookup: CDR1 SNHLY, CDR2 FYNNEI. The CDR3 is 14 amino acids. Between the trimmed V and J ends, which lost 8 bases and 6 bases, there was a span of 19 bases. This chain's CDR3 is CASQKTEDSHGYTF. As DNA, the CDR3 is TGTGCCAGCCAAAAGACCGAGGACTCACATGGCTACACCTTC.

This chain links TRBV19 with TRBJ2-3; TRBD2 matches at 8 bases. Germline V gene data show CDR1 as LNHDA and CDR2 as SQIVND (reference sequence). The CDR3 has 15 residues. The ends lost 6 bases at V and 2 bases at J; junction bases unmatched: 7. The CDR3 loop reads CASSLLAADTDTQYF. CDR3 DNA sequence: TGTGCCAGTAGCCTACTAGCGGCGGACACAGATACGCAGTATTTT.

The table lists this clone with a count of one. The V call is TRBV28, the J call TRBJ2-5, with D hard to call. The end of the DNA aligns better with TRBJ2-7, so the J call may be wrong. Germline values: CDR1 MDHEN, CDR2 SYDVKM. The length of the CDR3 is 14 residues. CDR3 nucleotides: TGTGCCAGCAGTACCCGGCCTCGTTCCTACGAGCAGTACTTC. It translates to CASSTRPRSYEQYF.

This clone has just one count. The CDR3 loop reads CASALKRETADTQYF. CDR3 bases: TGTGCCAGCGCCCTAAAGAGGGAGACAGCAGATACGCAGTATTTT. The V call is TRBV6-1, the J call TRBJ2-3; D tentatively reads TRBD1 or TRBD2 (5 bases each). CDR1 is MNHNS and CDR2 is SASEGT in the germline V gene. The V end lost 8 bases, the J end lost 4 bases, and 19 bases lay between the germline ends. This CDR3 contains 15 residues.

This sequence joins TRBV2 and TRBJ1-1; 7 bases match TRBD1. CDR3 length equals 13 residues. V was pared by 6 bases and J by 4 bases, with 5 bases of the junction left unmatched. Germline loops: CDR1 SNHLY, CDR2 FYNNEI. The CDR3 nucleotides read TGTGCCAGCAGGAGGGGGCTTGGCACTGAAGCTTTCTTT. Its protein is CASRRGLGTEAFF.

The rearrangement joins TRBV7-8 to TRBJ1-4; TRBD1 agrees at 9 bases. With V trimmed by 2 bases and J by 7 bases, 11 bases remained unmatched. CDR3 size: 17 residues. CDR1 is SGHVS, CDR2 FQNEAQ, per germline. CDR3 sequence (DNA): TGTGCCAGCAGCTTAATGGCGCTGGGACAGGGAGGTGAAAAACTGTTTTTT. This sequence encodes CASSLMALGQGGEKLFF.

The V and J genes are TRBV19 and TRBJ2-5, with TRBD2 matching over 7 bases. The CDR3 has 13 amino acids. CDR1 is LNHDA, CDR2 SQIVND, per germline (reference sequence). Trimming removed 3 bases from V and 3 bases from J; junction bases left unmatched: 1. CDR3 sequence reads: CASSISGEETQYF. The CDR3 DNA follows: TGTGCCAGTAGTATCAGCGGGGAAGAGACCCAGTACTTC.

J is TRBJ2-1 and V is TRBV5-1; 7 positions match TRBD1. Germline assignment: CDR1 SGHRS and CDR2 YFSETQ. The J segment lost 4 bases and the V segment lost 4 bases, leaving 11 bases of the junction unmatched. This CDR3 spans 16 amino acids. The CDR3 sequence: CASSTQTGQSYNEQFF. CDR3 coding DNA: TGCGCCAGCAGCACTCAGACAGGGCAGAGTTACAATGAGCAGTTCTTC.

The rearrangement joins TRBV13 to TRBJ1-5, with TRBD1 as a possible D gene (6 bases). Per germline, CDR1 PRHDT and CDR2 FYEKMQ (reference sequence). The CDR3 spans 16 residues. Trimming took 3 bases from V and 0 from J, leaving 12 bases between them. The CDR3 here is CASSLRGHDSNQPQHF. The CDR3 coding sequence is TGTGCCAGCAGCTTGCGGGGGCACGATAGCAATCAGCCCCAGCATTTT.

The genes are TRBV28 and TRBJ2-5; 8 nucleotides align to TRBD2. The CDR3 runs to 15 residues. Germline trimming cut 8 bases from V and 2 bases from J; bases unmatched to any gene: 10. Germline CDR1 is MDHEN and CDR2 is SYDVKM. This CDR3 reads CASPPIAGKQETQYF. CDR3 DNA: TGTGCCAGCCCCCCGATAGCGGGAAAGCAAGAGACCCAGTACTTC.

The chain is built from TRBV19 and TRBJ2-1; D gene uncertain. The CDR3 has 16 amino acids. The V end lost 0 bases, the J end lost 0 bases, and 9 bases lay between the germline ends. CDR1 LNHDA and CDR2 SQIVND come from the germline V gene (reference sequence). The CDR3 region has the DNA TGTGCCAGTAGTATAGACGAGCTCGGCTCCTACAATGAGCAGTTCTTC. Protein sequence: CASSIDELGSYNEQFF.

CDR3 sequence (DNA): TGTGCCAGCAGTGGCTCCGGGACAGTAGAGGAGACCCAGTACTTC. Translated, it gives CASSGSGTVEETQYF. The rearrangement links TRBV28 to TRBJ2-5, with TRBD1 matching 7 bases. Trimming cost V 5 bases and J 5 bases; bases outside gene matches: 11. The CDR3 sequence is 15 residues long. Germline V gene data show CDR1 as MDHEN and CDR2 as SYDVKM.

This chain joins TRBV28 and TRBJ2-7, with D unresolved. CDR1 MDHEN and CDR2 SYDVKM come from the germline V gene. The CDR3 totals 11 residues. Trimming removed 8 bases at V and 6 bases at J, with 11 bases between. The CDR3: CASSALSEQYF. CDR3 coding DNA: TGTGCCAGCTCGGCCCTATCCGAGCAGTACTTC.

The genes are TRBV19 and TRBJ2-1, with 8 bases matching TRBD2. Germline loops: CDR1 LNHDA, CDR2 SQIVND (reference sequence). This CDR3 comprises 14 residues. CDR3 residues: CASIGGAIYNEQFF. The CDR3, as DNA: TGTGCTTCAATCGGGGGGGCCATCTACAATGAGCAGTTCTTC.

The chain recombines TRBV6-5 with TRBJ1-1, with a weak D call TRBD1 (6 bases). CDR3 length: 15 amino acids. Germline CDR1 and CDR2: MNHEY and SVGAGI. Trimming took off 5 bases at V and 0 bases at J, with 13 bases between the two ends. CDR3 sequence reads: CASSPPRGVNTEAFF. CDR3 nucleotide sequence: TGTGCCAGCAGTCCACCAAGGGGGGTGAACACTGAAGCTTTCTTT.

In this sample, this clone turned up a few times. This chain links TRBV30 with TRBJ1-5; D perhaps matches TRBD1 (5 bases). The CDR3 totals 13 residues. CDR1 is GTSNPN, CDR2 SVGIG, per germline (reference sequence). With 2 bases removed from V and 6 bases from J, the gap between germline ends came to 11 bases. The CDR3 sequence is CAWSSGGSQPQHF. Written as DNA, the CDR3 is TGTGCCTGGAGTTCCGGGGGGAGTCAGCCCCAGCATTTT. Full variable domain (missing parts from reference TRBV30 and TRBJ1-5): SQTIHQWPATLVQPVGSPLSLECTVEGTSNPNLYWYRQAAGRGLQLLFYSVGIGQISSEVPQNLSASRPQDRQFILSSKKLLLSDSGFYLCAWSSGGSQPQHFGDGTRLSIL.

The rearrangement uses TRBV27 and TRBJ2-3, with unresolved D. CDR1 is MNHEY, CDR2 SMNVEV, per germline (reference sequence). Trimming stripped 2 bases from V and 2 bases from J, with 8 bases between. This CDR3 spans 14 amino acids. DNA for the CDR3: TGTGCCAGCAGTTTAATTGCAGCCACAGATACGCAGTATTTT. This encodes CASSLIAATDTQYF.

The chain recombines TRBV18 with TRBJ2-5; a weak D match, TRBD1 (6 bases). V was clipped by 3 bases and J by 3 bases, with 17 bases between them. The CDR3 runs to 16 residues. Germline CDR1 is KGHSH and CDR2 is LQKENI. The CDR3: CASSPTDSYSKETQYF. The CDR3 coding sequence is TGTGCCAGCTCACCCACGGACAGTTACTCAAAAGAGACCCAGTACTTC.